Given below is one TCR beta chain in context. The antigen is unknown. One entry per CDR3 protein results from TCRdb running MiXCR on the PCR reads. The sample shows more than 550,000 distinct CDR3 sequences, around 25% of them seen only once. This specimen comes from a study of molecular identifiers for immune sequencing clone quantification. Study overall: The replicate experiment used RNA from about 21,000 or 97,000 naive CD8 cells. This RNA was split into five aliquots, and four of them were sequenced. Study conclusions and caveats: Over 99% of effector molecules, but under 1% in naive cells, were held by clones with more than 20 RNA copies.

Investigators produced naive CD8 libraries from about 19,000 to 1,100,000 sorted cells, drawing on 10%, 30% or 50% RNA. The TCR sequence derives from a human donor in good health. Some libraries in this study had Jurkat cell RNA spiked in. The sequencing input was naive CD8+ T cells from blood, with Jurkat cell RNA spiked in. Regarding subset: FACS-sorted CD8+CD4-CCR7+CD45RA+ naive T cells.

In nucleotides, the CDR3 is TGCAGTGCTAGAGATCCCAGAATCTCCTACGAGCAGTACTTC. Translated, it gives CSARDPRISYEQYF. The chain recombines TRBV20-1 with TRBJ2-7; no definite D call. Germline lookup yields CDR1 DFQATT and CDR2 SNEGSKA (reference sequence). The CDR3 extends over 14 amino acids. V was pared by 0 bases and J by 0 bases, with 9 bases between.